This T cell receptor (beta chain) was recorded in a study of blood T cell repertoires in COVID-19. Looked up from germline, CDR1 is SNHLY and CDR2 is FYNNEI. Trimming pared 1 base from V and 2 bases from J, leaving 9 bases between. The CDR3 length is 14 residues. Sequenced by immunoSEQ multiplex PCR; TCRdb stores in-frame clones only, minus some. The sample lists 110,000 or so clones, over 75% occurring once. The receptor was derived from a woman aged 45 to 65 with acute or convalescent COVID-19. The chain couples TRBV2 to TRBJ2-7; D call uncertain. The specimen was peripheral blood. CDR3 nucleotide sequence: TGTGCCAGCAGTGAAGTTGGCCCACCCTACGAGCAGTACTTC. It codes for CASSEVGPPYEQYF.